Each of the 19 T cell receptor beta chains below was sequenced from the same sample in a study of cytomegalovirus exposure and HLA in healthy donors. The PCR used 60 Vbeta and 13 Jbeta primers. Here immunoSEQ multiplex PCR was the method, and the copy in TCRdb shows in-frame clones only, minus some. The sample holds around 200,000 clones, under 85% seen once. Input material: PBMCs. These receptors came from a woman aged 45-65 years in good health and CMV-seropositive.

The chain has TRBV5-4 and TRBJ2-5, with D unresolved. The J call could be wrong; TRBJ2-7 is a better fit for the DNA end. From germline, CDR1 is SGHNT and CDR2 YYREEE (reference sequence). CDR3 length: 15 amino acids. The chain's CDR3 is CASSLGLPSSYEQYF. The CDR3 region has the DNA TGTGCCAGCAGCTTGGGACTCCCCAGCTCCTACGAGCAGTACTTC.

The V call is TRBV6-5, the J call TRBJ2-3; weak D call: TRBD2 (7 bases). This CDR3 is 15 amino acids long. Germline V gene data show CDR1 as MNHEY and CDR2 as SVGAGI. With 5 bases removed from V and 6 bases from J, the gap between germline ends came to 18 bases. CDR3 region: CASSAWRGLGDTQYF. The CDR3 nucleotides are TGTGCCAGCAGTGCTTGGCGGGGGCTTGGGGATACGCAGTATTTT.

J is TRBJ1-6 and V is TRBV5-4; 7 positions match TRBD1. The V segment lost 1 base and the J segment 8 bases; nucleotides outside the gene matches: 12. Germline CDR1 reads SGHNT; CDR2 reads YYREEE (reference sequence). The CDR3 is made up of 17 amino acids. The CDR3 region has the DNA TGTGCCAGCAGCTTGCCTGATGGGTCAGGGGGTGATTCACCCCTCCACTTT. Residues: CASSLPDGSGGDSPLHF.

This clone was seen just once. This rearrangement joins TRBV18 to TRBJ2-3; 9 bases match TRBD1. The CDR3 spans 17 residues. With V trimmed by 1 base and J by 4 bases, 9 bases remained unmatched. Germline-derived CDR1 and CDR2 are KGHSH and LQKENI. CDR3 sequence (DNA): TGTGCCAGCTCACCACAACAGACAGGGGGAAGAGCAGATACGCAGTATTTT. Its translation is CASSPQQTGGRADTQYF.

In the case of this clone: Different DNA sequences within this sample yield the same CDR3. The chain carries TRBV29-1 and TRBJ2-3; 11 bases fit TRBD2. Germline CDR1 reads SQVTM; CDR2 reads ANQGSEA. Losses at the gene ends were 4 bases for V and 1 base for J; bases not matched to a gene: 10. The CDR3 totals 17 residues. CDR3 nucleotide sequence: TGCAGCGTTGGGGTAGTAGCGGGGGGGCGTGGCACAGATACGCAGTATTTT. Translation: CSVGVVAGGRGTDTQYF.

The chain is built from TRBV6-5 and TRBJ2-4; D remains ambiguous. Between the trimmed V and J ends, which lost 6 bases and 0 bases, there was a span of 9 bases. The CDR3 covers 14 residues. Germline V gene data show CDR1 as MNHEY and CDR2 as SVGAGI. The CDR3 nucleotides read TGTGCCAGCAGGAGAAGTATAGCCAAAAACATTCAGTACTTC. As protein: CASRRSIAKNIQYF.

This clone was detected only a few times. V is TRBV6-5 and J is TRBJ1-1; D might be TRBD1 (5 bases). Germline-derived CDR1 and CDR2 are MNHEY and SVGAGI. This CDR3 has 13 residues. The ends were cut back, 4 bases at V and 3 bases at J, with 9 bases in the middle. CDR3 in DNA: TGTGCCAGCAGTTGGGGACTCGACACTGAAGCTTTCTTT. Its translation is CASSWGLDTEAFF.

The chain is built from TRBV7-2 and TRBJ2-7; D is unclear. This CDR3 comprises 13 residues. The V gene's germline CDR1 is SGHTA and CDR2 FQGNSA. The V end lost 5 bases, the J end lost 2 bases, and 10 bases lay between the germline ends. In DNA form, the CDR3 reads TGTGCCAGCAGCAAACTTAGAGCCTACGAGCAGTACTTC. This translates into CASSKLRAYEQYF.

The chain recombines TRBV28 with TRBJ1-5, with 9 positions matching TRBD1. The junction had 11 bases not matched to a gene; V was cut back by 5 bases and J by 6 bases. The CDR3 covers 16 residues. Germline-derived CDR1 and CDR2 are MDHEN and SYDVKM. CDR3 region: CASSEDRTGVSQPQHF. The CDR3 nucleotides read TGTGCCAGCAGTGAAGATAGGACAGGGGTGTCTCAGCCCCAGCATTTT.

In its sample, this clone was seen once. This chain links TRBV12-2 with TRBJ2-1; the listed D gene, TRBD2, was not tested against the DNA. TRBV12-2 is a pseudogene locus. CDR3 length: 12 residues. CDR3: CASRFGGGEQFF. CDR3 nucleotides: TGTGCAAGTCGCTTCGGCGGGGGGGAGCAGTTCTTC.

The chain has TRBV19 and TRBJ1-1; 8 nucleotides line up with TRBD1. Trimming removed 7 bases from V and 1 base from J; junction bases left unmatched: 8. The germline V gene has CDR1 LNHDA and CDR2 SQIVND (reference sequence). The CDR3 consists of 15 residues. The CDR3: CASKRDRRGNTEAFF. The CDR3 DNA follows: TGTGCCAGTAAGAGGGACAGGAGGGGGAACACTGAAGCTTTCTTT.

The chain combines TRBV6-1 with TRBJ1-6; 7 bases line up with TRBD1. Germline V CDR1 and CDR2: MNHNS, SASEGT. The CDR3 runs 13 residues. V shed 6 bases and J 6 bases; nucleotides not matched to a gene: 2. CDR3 coding DNA: TGTGCCAGCAGCGGGACAGCTAATTCACCCCTCCACTTT. Translating it yields CASSGTANSPLHF.

The chain is built from TRBV12-5 and TRBJ1-4; D is unresolved. The CDR3 contains 16 residues. Between the trimmed V and J ends, which lost 0 bases and 5 bases, there was a span of 13 bases. Germline values: CDR1 LGHNT, CDR2 FRNRAP. The CDR3 DNA sequence: TGTGCTAGTGGTTTGGTCCGGGGTCTGTGGAATGAAAAACTGTTTTTT. Translation gives CASGLVRGLWNEKLFF.

The rearrangement joins TRBV7-3 to TRBJ1-1; 7 bases match TRBD1. Unmatched junction bases numbered 12, after V lost 4 bases and J lost 7 bases. Germline CDR1 is SGHTA and CDR2 is FQGTGA. This CDR3 region has 15 residues. The CDR3 spells CASSSPGQVGDEAFF. In nucleotides, the CDR3 is TGTGCCAGCAGCTCCCCCGGACAGGTGGGGGATGAAGCTTTCTTT.

Only one count was recorded for this clone. The chain links TRBV5-8 to TRBJ2-3; D possibly corresponds to TRBD2 (5 bases). This CDR3 region has 14 residues. The V and J ends lost 5 bases and 6 bases respectively, with 16 bases between them. In germline, CDR1 is SGHTS, CDR2 YDEGEE. The CDR3 sequence: CASSGELVGDTQYF. In DNA, the CDR3 is TGTGCCAGCAGTGGCGAACTAGTCGGGGATACGCAGTATTTT. Supplemented by reference TRBV5-8 and TRBJ2-3, the full variable domain reads EAGVTQSPTHLIKTRGQQATLRCSPISGHTSVYWYQQALGLGLQFLLWYDEGEERNRGNFPPRFSGRQFPNYSSELNVNALELEDSALYLCASSGELVGDTQYFGPGTRLTVL.

The genes are TRBV7-2 and TRBJ2-2; 8 bases map to TRBD2. Germline V lookup: CDR1 SGHTA, CDR2 FQGNSA. V was pared by 5 bases and J by 6 bases, with 11 bases of the junction left unmatched. This CDR3 region has 16 residues. CDR3 sequence reads: CASSPRGSGVPGELFF. The CDR3 DNA sequence: TGTGCCAGCAGCCCACGTGGTAGCGGGGTTCCCGGGGAGCTGTTTTTT.

The rearrangement joins TRBV9 to TRBJ2-7; TRBD1 matches at 9 bases. Germline lookup yields CDR1 SGDLS and CDR2 YYNGEE. V gave up 3 bases and J gave up 0 bases; unmatched junction bases: 4. The CDR3 contains 15 residues. CDR3 sequence reads: CASSGGQGSSYEQYF. In nucleotides, the CDR3 is TGTGCCAGCAGCGGCGGACAGGGGAGCTCCTACGAGCAGTACTTC.

V usage is TRBV2 and J usage is TRBJ2-5, with 7 bases matching TRBD2. V lost 5 bases to trimming and J lost 3 bases; unmatched junction nucleotides: 3. This CDR3 spans 13 amino acids. The V gene's germline CDR1 is SNHLY and CDR2 FYNNEI. Here the CDR3 reads CASSWGGEETQYF. The CDR3 nucleotides read TGTGCCAGCAGTTGGGGGGGGGAAGAGACCCAGTACTTC.

Comment on this clone: No conserved phenylalanine or tryptophan ends this CDR3, so it is likely a read error. The rearrangement joins TRBV6-1 to TRBJ2-7, with a possible D match to TRBD1 (6 bases). Germline loops: CDR1 MNHNS, CDR2 SASEGT. This CDR3 is built from 15 residues. Trimming stripped 3 bases from V and 6 bases from J, with 18 bases between. CDR3 amino acids: CASSDWGRVSAEQYL. The CDR3 coding sequence is TGTGCCAGCAGTGATTGGGGGCGCGTCTCTGCCGAGCAGTACCTC.